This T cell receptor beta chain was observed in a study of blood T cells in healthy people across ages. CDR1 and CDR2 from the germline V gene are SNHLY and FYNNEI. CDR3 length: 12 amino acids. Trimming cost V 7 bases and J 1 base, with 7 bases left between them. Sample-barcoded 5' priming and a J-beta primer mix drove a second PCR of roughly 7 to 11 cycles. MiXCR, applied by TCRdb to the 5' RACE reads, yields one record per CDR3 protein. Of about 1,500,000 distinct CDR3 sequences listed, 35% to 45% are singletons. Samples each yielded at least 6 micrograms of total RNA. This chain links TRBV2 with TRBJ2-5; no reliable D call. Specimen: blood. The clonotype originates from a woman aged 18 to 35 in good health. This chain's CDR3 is CASIQAQETQYF. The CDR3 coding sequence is TGTGCCAGCATCCAGGCCCAAGAGACCCAGTACTTC.